This T cell receptor (beta chain) was observed in a study of blood T cell repertoires in COVID-19. At the level of the study: COVID-19 samples, acute and convalescent, were from the United States, Italy and Spain. The cDNA or gDNA used as material had been derived from T cells, B-cell-depleted T cells, or PBMCs.

The data were produced by immunoSEQ multiplex PCR, yet TCRdb's version contains in-frame clones alone and is incomplete. The sample records roughly 68,000 clones, roughly 90% being singletons. For this clone: Other DNA sequences in this specimen translate into the identical CDR3.

CDR3 length: 16 amino acids. Germline V CDR1 and CDR2: SGHRS, YFSETQ. J was trimmed by 2 bases and V by 0 bases; bases with no gene match: 8. Seattle participants joined during active infection and were tracked over time. Sequenced material: peripheral blood. The chain is built from TRBV5-1 and TRBJ2-7; 7 bases match TRBD1. This clonotype was obtained from a man in his forties with COVID-19, enrolled during active disease. In DNA, the CDR3 is TGCGCCAGCAGCTTGGCCGTTGGTCAGGGGGCCTACGAGCAGTACTTC. It yields the protein CASSLAVGQGAYEQYF.